This T cell receptor beta chain appears in the sequencing data of a study of blood T cell repertoires in COVID-19. Study-wide context: Samples of COVID-19 (acute and convalescent) were obtained from the United States, Italy and Spain. T cells, B-cell-depleted T cells, or PBMCs supplied cDNA or gDNA.

Original data processing: Reference gene primer amplification gave estimated nucleated cell counts. Here immunoSEQ multiplex PCR was the method, and the copy in TCRdb shows in-frame clones only, minus some. V and J calls and clone size are copied from that table; D and trimming were computed from the DNA. The sample lists about 200,000 clones, around 88% occurring once. This CDR3 spans 16 amino acids. Germline V lookup: CDR1 MNHNY, CDR2 SVGAGI (reference sequence). The V gene end was trimmed by 2 bases and the J gene end by 5 bases; junction bases not matched to a gene: 12. Input material: peripheral blood. The clonotype was recovered from a man aged 18 to 29 with active or convalescent COVID-19. The rearrangement uses TRBV6-6 and TRBJ2-7; 7 nucleotides match TRBD1. The CDR3 region is CASSYGTSGGEDEQYF. The CDR3 nucleotides read TGTGCCAGCAGTTACGGAACCTCAGGGGGAGAAGACGAGCAGTACTTC.